This T cell receptor (beta chain) was recovered during a study of blood T cells in healthy people across ages. Together with a sample-barcoded 5' primer, a J-beta primer mix was included in a second PCR lasting roughly 6 to 12 cycles. TCRdb processed the 5' RACE reads anew with MiXCR; each CDR3 protein has one entry. The data hold more than 650,000 distinct CDR3 sequences, with around a fifth observed a single time. Every sample gave at least 5 micrograms of total RNA when it was extracted. The germline gives CDR1 DFQATT, CDR2 SNEGSKA (reference sequence). The CDR3 consists of 16 residues. This clonotype was picked up a small number of times.

The receptor was derived from a man in his 70s in good health. Sequencing used blood. V usage is TRBV20-1 and J usage is TRBJ2-7, with 12 bases that match TRBD2. The J call is doubtful: the DNA matches TRBJ2-1 better. CDR3 in amino acids: CSARNLAGGRYNEQFF. Here the CDR3 DNA reads TGCAGTGCTAGGAATCTAGCGGGAGGGCGCTACAATGAGCAGTTCTTC.